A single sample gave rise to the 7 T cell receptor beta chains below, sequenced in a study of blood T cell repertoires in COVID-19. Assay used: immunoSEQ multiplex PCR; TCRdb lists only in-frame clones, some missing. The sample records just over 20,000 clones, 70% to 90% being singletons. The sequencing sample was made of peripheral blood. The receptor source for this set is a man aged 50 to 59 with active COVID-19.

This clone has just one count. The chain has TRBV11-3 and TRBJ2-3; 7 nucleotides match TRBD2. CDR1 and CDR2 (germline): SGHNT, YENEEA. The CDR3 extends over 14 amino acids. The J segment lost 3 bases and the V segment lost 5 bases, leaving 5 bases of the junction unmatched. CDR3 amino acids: CASSRSGVTDTQYF. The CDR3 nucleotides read TGTGCCAGCAGCCGGAGCGGGGTGACAGATACGCAGTATTTT.

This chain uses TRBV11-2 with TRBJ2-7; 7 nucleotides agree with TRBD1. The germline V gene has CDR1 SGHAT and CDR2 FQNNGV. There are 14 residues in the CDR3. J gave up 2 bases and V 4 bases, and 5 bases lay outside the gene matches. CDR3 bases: TGTGCCAGCAGCTCTTTGACAGGGACCTACGAGCAGTACTTC. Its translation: CASSSLTGTYEQYF.

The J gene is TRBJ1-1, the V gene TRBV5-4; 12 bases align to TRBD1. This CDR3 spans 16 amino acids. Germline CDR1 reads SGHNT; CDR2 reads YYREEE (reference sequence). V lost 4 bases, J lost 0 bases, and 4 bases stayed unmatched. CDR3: CASSPGTGGLNTEAFF. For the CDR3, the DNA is TGTGCCAGCAGCCCAGGGACAGGGGGCTTGAACACTGAAGCTTTCTTT.

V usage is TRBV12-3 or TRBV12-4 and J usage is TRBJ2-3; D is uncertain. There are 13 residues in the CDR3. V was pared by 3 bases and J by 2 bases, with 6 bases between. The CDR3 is CASSLSLTDTQYF. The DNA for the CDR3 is TGTGCCAGCAGTTTGAGTCTCACAGATACGCAGTATTTT.

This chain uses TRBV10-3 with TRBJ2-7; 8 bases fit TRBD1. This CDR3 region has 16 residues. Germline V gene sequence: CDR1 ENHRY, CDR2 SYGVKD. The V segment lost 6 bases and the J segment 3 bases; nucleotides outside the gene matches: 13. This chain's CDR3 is CAISRLRDRTVYEQYF. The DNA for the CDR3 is TGTGCCATCAGCAGACTCCGGGACAGGACCGTCTACGAGCAGTACTTC.

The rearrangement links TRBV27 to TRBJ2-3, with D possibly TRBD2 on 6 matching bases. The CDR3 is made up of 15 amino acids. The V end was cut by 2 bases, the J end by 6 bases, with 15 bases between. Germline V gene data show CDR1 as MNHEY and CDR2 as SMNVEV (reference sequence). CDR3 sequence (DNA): TGTGCCAGCAGTTTACGGCGGGGAAATGCTGATACGCAGTATTTT. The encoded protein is CASSLRRGNADTQYF.

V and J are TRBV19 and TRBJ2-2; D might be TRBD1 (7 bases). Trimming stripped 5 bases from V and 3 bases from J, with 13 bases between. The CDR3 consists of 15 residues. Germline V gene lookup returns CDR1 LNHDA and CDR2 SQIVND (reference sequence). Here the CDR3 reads CASSGGGWDTGELFF. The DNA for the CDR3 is TGTGCCAGTAGTGGAGGGGGCTGGGACACCGGGGAGCTGTTTTTT.